Here is one TCR beta chain with its context. Germline loops: CDR1 SNHLY, CDR2 FYNNEI. The CDR3 covers 16 residues. V shed 0 bases, J shed 3 bases, and the junction held 5 bases outside the gene matches. The assay was immunoSEQ multiplex PCR, and TCRdb's table has in-frame clones only and misses some. The sample lists approximately 60,000 clones; around 96% were seen once. This entry comes from a study of siplizumab effects on memory and regulatory T cells. This chain uses TRBV2 with TRBJ2-5; the match to TRBD2 covers 9 bases. This clonotype was sampled from a human donor in good health. Specimen: naive CD8+ T cells sorted from blood. Here the CDR3 reads CASSEAVVAGEETQYF. CDR3 nucleotide sequence: TGTGCCAGCAGTGAAGCGGTGGTAGCGGGGGAAGAGACCCAGTACTTC.